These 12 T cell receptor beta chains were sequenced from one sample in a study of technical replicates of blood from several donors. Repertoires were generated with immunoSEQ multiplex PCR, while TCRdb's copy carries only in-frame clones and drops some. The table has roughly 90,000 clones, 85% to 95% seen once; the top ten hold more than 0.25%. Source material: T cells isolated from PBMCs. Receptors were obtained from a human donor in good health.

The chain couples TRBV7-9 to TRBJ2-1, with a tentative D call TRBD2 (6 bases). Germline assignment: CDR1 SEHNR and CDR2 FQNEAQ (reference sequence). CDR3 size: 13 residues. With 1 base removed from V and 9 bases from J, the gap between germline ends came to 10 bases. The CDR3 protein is CASSLGDSVEQFF. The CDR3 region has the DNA TGTGCCAGCAGCTTAGGGGACTCGGTTGAGCAGTTCTTC.

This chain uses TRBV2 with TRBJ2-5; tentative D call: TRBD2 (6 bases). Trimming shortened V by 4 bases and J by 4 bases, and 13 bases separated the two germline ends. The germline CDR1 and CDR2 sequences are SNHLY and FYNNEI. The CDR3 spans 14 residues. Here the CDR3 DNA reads TGTGCCAGCAGTGGGAGGCAGGGAGGAGAGACCCAGTACTTC. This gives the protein CASSGRQGGETQYF. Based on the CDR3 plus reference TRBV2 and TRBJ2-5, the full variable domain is EPEVTQTPSHQVTQMGQEVILRCVPISNHLYFYWYRQILGQKVEFLVSFYNNEISEKSEIFDDQFSVERPDGSNFTLKIRSTKLEDSAMYFCASSGRQGGETQYFGPGTRLLVL.

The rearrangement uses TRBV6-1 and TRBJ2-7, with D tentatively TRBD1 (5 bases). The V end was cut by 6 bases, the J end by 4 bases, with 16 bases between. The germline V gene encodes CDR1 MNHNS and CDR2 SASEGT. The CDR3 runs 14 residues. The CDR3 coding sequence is TGTGCCAGCAGCGCCCTATTTTCAGGGTACGAGCAGTACTTC. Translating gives CASSALFSGYEQYF.

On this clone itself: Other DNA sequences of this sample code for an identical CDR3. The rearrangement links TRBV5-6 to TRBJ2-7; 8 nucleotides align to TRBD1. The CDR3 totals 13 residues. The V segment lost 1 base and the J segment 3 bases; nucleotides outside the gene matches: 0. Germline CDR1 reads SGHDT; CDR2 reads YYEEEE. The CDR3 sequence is CASSLTGGYEQYF. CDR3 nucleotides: TGTGCCAGCAGCTTGACAGGGGGCTACGAGCAGTACTTC.

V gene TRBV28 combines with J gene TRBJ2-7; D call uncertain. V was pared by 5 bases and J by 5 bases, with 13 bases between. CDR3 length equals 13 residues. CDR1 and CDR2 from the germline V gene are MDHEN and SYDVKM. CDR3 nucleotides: TGTGCCAGCAGTCCGGTCGTGCCCCACGAGCAGTACTTC. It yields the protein CASSPVVPHEQYF.

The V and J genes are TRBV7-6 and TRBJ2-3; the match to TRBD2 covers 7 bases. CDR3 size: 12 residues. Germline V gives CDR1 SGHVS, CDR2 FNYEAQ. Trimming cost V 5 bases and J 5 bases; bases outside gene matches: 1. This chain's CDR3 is CASSPGGDTQYF. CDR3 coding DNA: TGTGCCAGCAGCCCGGGGGGAGATACGCAGTATTTT.

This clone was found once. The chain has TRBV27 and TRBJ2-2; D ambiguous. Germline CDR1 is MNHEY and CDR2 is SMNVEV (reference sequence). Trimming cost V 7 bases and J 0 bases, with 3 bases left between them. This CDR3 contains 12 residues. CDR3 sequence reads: CASITNTGELFF. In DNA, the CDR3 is TGTGCCAGCATCACGAACACCGGGGAGCTGTTTTTT.

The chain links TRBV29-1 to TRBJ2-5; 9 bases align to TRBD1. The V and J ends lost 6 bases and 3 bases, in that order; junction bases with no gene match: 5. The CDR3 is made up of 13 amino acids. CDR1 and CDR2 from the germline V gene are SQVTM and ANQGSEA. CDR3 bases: TGCAGCGTGGGGAGGACAGGGGAAGAGACCCAGTACTTC. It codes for CSVGRTGEETQYF.

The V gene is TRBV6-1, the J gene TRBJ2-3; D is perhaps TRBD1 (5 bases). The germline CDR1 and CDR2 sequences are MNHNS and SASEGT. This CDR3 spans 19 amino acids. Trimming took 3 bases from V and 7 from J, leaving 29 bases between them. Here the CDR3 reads CASSDWAPDRPTDLYTQYF. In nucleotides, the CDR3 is TGTGCCAGCAGTGATTGGGCCCCAGACAGACCGACTGATTTATATACGCAGTATTTT.

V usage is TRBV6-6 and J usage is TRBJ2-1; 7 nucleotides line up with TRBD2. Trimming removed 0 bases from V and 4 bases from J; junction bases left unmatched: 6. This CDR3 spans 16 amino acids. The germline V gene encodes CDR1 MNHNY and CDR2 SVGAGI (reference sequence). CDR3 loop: CASSYSMGEGYNEQFF. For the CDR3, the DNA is TGTGCCAGCAGTTACTCGATGGGGGAGGGTTACAATGAGCAGTTCTTC.

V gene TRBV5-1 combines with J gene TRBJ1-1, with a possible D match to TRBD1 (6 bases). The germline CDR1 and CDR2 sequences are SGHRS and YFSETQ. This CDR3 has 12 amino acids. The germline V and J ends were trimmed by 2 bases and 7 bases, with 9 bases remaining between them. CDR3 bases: TGCGCCAGCAGCTTACAACAGGGTGAAGCTTTCTTT. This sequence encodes CASSLQQGEAFF.

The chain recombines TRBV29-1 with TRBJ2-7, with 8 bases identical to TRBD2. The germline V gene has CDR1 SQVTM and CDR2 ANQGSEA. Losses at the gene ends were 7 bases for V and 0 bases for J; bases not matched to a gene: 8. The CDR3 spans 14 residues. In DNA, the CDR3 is TGCAGCGCCAGCGGGGGCCTTTACTCCTACGAGCAGTACTTC. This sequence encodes CSASGGLYSYEQYF.